The 20 T cell receptor beta chains below were found in one sample sequenced in a study of T-cell reconstitution after alpha-beta-depleted transplantation in children. Preparation of the TCRbeta library used unique molecular identifiers. TCRdb analysed the PCR reads with MiXCR anew, one entry per CDR3 protein. The sample consists of hundreds of thousands of distinct CDR3 sequences, 10% to 15% of them appearing once. Source: PBMCs, mostly from graft donor cells, taken 360 days after TCRalphabeta/CD19-depleted stem cell transplant. Receptors originate from a male patient younger than 18 who had a stem cell transplant for acute myeloid leukemia, so the T cells may come from the graft donor.

V gene TRBV9 combines with J gene TRBJ2-7; 8 nucleotides agree with TRBD2. V lost 1 base, J lost 4 bases, and 7 bases stayed unmatched. The CDR3 has 15 amino acids. CDR1 is SGDLS and CDR2 is YYNGEE in the germline V gene. The CDR3 is CASSVRSGGPYEQYF. CDR3 nucleotide sequence: TGTGCCAGCAGCGTACGATCGGGAGGGCCGTACGAGCAGTACTTC. Supplemented by reference TRBV9 and TRBJ2-7, the full variable domain reads DSGVTQTPKHLITATGQRVTLRCSPRSGDLSVYWYQQSLDQGLQFLIQYYNGEERAKGNILERFSAQQFPDLHSELNLSSLELGDSALYFCASSVRSGGPYEQYFGPGTRLTVT.

The chain is built from TRBV21-1 and TRBJ2-1; the table names TRBD2, a call not compared with the DNA. TRBV21-1 is deemed a pseudogene. The CDR3 is made up of 17 amino acids. The CDR3 bases are TGTGCCAGCAGCTCTACATTGCGGGCAGTAGGATACAATGAGCAGTTCTTC. Amino acid sequence: CASSSTLRAVGYNEQFF.

This clonotype was seen a single time. V usage is TRBV20-1 and J usage is TRBJ2-2, with 10 nucleotides matching TRBD2. After removal of 3 bases from V and 1 base from J, the junction contained 2 bases not matched to a gene. Germline V gene lookup returns CDR1 DFQATT and CDR2 SNEGSKA (reference sequence). This CDR3 comprises 15 residues. CDR3 region: CSASRLAGNTGELFF. For the CDR3, the DNA is TGCAGTGCTAGTCGACTAGCGGGGAACACCGGGGAGCTGTTTTTT.

This chain links TRBV27 with TRBJ2-7; 10 bases fit TRBD2. The V gene end was trimmed by 5 bases and the J gene end by 1 base; junction bases not matched to a gene: 8. The CDR3 is 16 amino acids. Per the germline V gene, CDR1 is MNHEY and CDR2 is SMNVEV (reference sequence). CDR3 in amino acids: CASSPSPGLASYEQYF. In DNA, the CDR3 is TGTGCCAGCAGTCCTAGCCCGGGACTAGCGTCCTACGAGCAGTACTTC.

The table lists this clonotype with many counts. J is TRBJ2-2 and V is TRBV25-1; the match to TRBD2 covers 9 bases. Unmatched junction bases numbered 8, after V lost 4 bases and J lost 5 bases. The CDR3 totals 16 residues. Germline V gene data show CDR1 as MGHDK and CDR2 as SYGVNS. The CDR3 loop is CASSVGGLAFTGELFF. CDR3 DNA: TGTGCCAGCAGTGTTGGAGGACTAGCGTTTACCGGGGAGCTGTTTTTT.

V gene TRBV6-2 or TRBV6-3 combines with J gene TRBJ2-6; 8 nucleotides line up with TRBD1. Per the germline V gene, CDR1 is MNHEY and CDR2 is SVGEGT. Unmatched junction bases numbered 13, after V lost 6 bases and J lost 3 bases. This CDR3 is 18 amino acids long. CDR3: CASRAPGQVPLGANVLTF. As DNA, the CDR3 is TGTGCCAGCAGAGCGCCGGGACAGGTTCCTCTTGGGGCCAACGTCCTGACTTTC.

This clonotype has a handful of counts. The chain couples TRBV27 to TRBJ2-7, with TRBD2 identical over 10 bases. The germline CDR1 and CDR2 sequences are MNHEY and SMNVEV (reference sequence). This CDR3 comprises 17 residues. The J segment lost 5 bases and the V segment lost 5 bases, leaving 15 bases of the junction unmatched. The CDR3 nucleotides are TGTGCCAGCAGTCGTCAAACCCCAGCGGGAGGGCCCCACGAGCAGTACTTC. This codes for CASSRQTPAGGPHEQYF.

The gene calls are TRBV5-1 and TRBJ2-4; D is unclear. Germline V gene data show CDR1 as SGHRS and CDR2 as YFSETQ. Deletions cut 2 bases from V and 9 bases from J, with 9 bases between. The CDR3 has 12 amino acids. The CDR3 DNA reads as TGCGCCAGCAGCTTCCCCGGTGTCATTCAGTACTTC. The encoded protein is CASSFPGVIQYF.

This chain joins TRBV6-5 and TRBJ2-7; TRBD2 matches at 12 bases. The CDR3 loop spans 17 amino acids. The germline gives CDR1 MNHEY, CDR2 SVGAGI. J gave up 6 bases and V 2 bases, and 11 bases lay outside the gene matches. CDR3 nucleotide sequence: TGTGCCAGCAGTTACGGGACTCTAGCGGGAGGGCCCTCCGAGCAGTACTTC. Protein product: CASSYGTLAGGPSEQYF.

Only a few counts were recorded for this clonotype. V is TRBV6-5 and J is TRBJ2-5; 13 nucleotides align to TRBD2. The CDR3 runs to 16 residues. V was clipped by 4 bases and J by 7 bases; unmatched bases: 9. Germline-derived CDR1 and CDR2 are MNHEY and SVGAGI. The CDR3 region is CASSSPGTSGTGTQYF. CDR3 coding DNA: TGTGCCAGCAGTTCCCCGGGGACTAGCGGGACCGGGACCCAGTACTTC.

The chain couples TRBV3-1 to TRBJ2-1; D uncertain. CDR1 and CDR2 from the germline V gene are LGHDT and YNNKEL (reference sequence). V was pared by 0 bases and J by 4 bases, with 16 bases between. The CDR3 is 17 residues long. CDR3 amino acids: CASSQDLVPKRYNEQFF. In DNA form, the CDR3 reads TGTGCCAGCAGCCAAGATCTTGTCCCAAAACGATACAATGAGCAGTTCTTC.

The rearrangement uses TRBV7-2 and TRBJ2-7, with a weak D call TRBD1 (5 bases). The germline V gene encodes CDR1 SGHTA and CDR2 FQGNSA. The V end was cut by 5 bases, the J end by 2 bases, with 13 bases between. CDR3 length: 14 amino acids. The CDR3 loop reads CASSRSPGTYEQYF. CDR3 nucleotides: TGTGCCAGCAGCCGTAGTCCAGGGACCTACGAGCAGTACTTC.

This clonotype was seen a handful of times. The chain employs TRBV29-1 and TRBJ1-1; D gene ambiguous. V shed 6 bases and J shed 3 bases, with 5 bases lying between them. The CDR3 has 10 residues. The germline V gene has CDR1 SQVTM and CDR2 ANQGSEA. CDR3 sequence: CSVGYTEAFF. In nucleotides, the CDR3 is TGCAGCGTCGGGTACACTGAAGCTTTCTTT.

This clonotype has a handful of counts. The chain carries TRBV29-1 and TRBJ1-1; the D gene is possibly TRBD1 (5 bases). The CDR3 covers 14 residues. Germline CDR1 and CDR2: SQVTM and ANQGSEA. V was pared by 2 bases and J by 0 bases, with 10 bases between. The CDR3 region has the DNA TGCAGCGTTGAATCGCGACAGTTGAACACTGAAGCTTTCTTT. It specifies CSVESRQLNTEAFF.

This clonotype was detected only a few times. The chain combines TRBV20-1 with TRBJ2-3; 9 positions match TRBD2. This CDR3 spans 15 amino acids. Germline CDR1 reads DFQATT; CDR2 reads SNEGSKA (reference sequence). The J segment lost 2 bases and the V segment lost 6 bases, leaving 9 bases of the junction unmatched. CDR3: CSAPAAGGYTDTQYF. CDR3 in DNA: TGCAGTGCACCCGCAGCGGGAGGCTACACAGATACGCAGTATTTT.

The rearrangement joins TRBV27 to TRBJ1-2, with D perhaps matching TRBD1 (6 bases). Between the trimmed V and J ends, which lost 4 bases and 5 bases, there was a span of 17 bases. CDR1 is MNHEY and CDR2 is SMNVEV in the germline V gene (reference sequence). CDR3 length: 15 residues. CDR3 DNA: TGTGCCAGCAGTTCGCCATTAAGGGGGGAGTATGGCTACACCTTC. This translates into CASSSPLRGEYGYTF.

This clonotype occurred a few times. The V gene is TRBV10-3, the J gene TRBJ2-7; 7 bases align to TRBD1. V shed 4 bases, J shed 3 bases, and the junction held 0 bases outside the gene matches. CDR1 ENHRY and CDR2 SYGVKD come from the germline V gene. The CDR3 consists of 12 residues. For the CDR3, the DNA is TGTGCCATCAGTGGGGACAGCTACGAGCAGTACTTC. As protein: CAISGDSYEQYF.

This clonotype occurred once. The V call is TRBV20-1, the J call TRBJ2-2; 14 positions agree with TRBD2. This CDR3 is 19 amino acids long. Germline loops: CDR1 DFQATT, CDR2 SNEGSKA (reference sequence). CDR3 bases: TGCAGGGCCAAGAACCCGACTAGCGGGAGGGGAATCGACACCGGGGAGCTGTTTTTT. Amino acid sequence: CRAKNPTSGRGIDTGELFF.

The sample holds a few counts of this clonotype. The rearrangement uses TRBV7-2 and TRBJ2-7, with 8 bases identical to TRBD1. The CDR3 extends over 14 amino acids. CDR1 is SGHTA and CDR2 is FQGNSA in the germline V gene. J was trimmed by 6 bases and V by 3 bases; bases with no gene match: 7. The CDR3: CASSFDRGPGEQYF. The CDR3 nucleotides read TGTGCCAGCAGCTTCGACAGGGGACCGGGCGAGCAGTACTTC. Based on the CDR3 plus reference TRBV7-2 and TRBJ2-7, the full variable domain is GAGVSQSPSNKVTEKGKDVELRCDPISGHTALYWYRQSLGQGLEFLIYFQGNSAPDKSGLPSDRFSAERTGGSVSTLTIQRTQQEDSAVYLCASSFDRGPGEQYFGPGTRLTVT.

The chain employs TRBV12-3 or TRBV12-4 and TRBJ2-1; D perhaps matches TRBD2 (6 bases). V gave up 4 bases and J gave up 4 bases, with 8 bases separating them. This CDR3 is built from 13 residues. The chain's CDR3 is CASSWDFYNEQFF. The CDR3 DNA reads as TGTGCCAGCAGTTGGGACTTTTACAATGAGCAGTTCTTC.